This paragraph reports one T cell receptor (beta chain). No antigen is known for it. No clone much larger than this one lies a single base away; base qualities are absent. This specimen belongs to a study of cytomegalovirus exposure and HLA in healthy donors (dated by TCRdb to about 2017). As for the study more broadly: According to a later analysis, the 110 or so validation repertoires were produced on the same platform as the approximately 620 repertoires of the first cohort. To predict cytomegalovirus infection status, the study combined high-throughput TCR immunosequencing, statistical association of individual TCRs with disease status, and machine learning. The study was designed to test whether signatures of past pathogen exposure could be identified by cataloging public T cell receptors. Along with the roughly 670-subject first cohort, a separate validation cohort of around 110 different subjects was used.

The trim is 2 bases for V and 0 bases for J, with a gap of 5 bases between the germline ends. Looking up the germline V gene yields CDR1 SGHDT and CDR2 YYEEEE. The CDR3 has 14 amino acids, counting the end cysteine and phenylalanine. Just CDR3 DNA is preserved here, 42 bases in frame from base 1. The library relied on the immunoSEQ multiplex PCR assay. As for how the authors treated the data: A statistical classification framework was developed to diagnose cytomegalovirus status using the catalog of TCR beta chain sequences. As stored in TCRdb, this immuneACCESS dataset retains in-frame rearrangements with V and J assigned. A fraction of the clones does not appear; measured against another copy, unresolved V genes explain less than half of the discrepancy, and the remainder lacks a known reason. V and J calls and clone size are given by that table; D and trimming were obtained from the DNA. A total of 150,000 to 200,000 clones appear in this sample, 80% to 90% of them only once. The ten largest clones capture 1.2% of the sample.

The donors belonged to the validation cohort of roughly 120 subjects, which was separate from the roughly 700-subject first cohort. What the authors observed across the whole study: A later analysis lacked HLA typing for the validation cohort, so it scored co-occurrence in that cohort across all 120 or so repertoires. A later analysis found that TCRs clustered in the first cohort also tended to co-occur in the 95 to 150 validation repertoires, with 94% of cluster scores above 0. Cytomegalovirus status was reported to be diagnosed by the classifier with high specificity and sensitivity in both the original and validation cohorts. Three of the identified cytomegalovirus-associated TCR beta chains were confirmed in vitro to be specific for cytomegalovirus antigens. Most TCR sequences were observed very rarely across donors, whereas some public TCRs were present in many individuals. The study listed 150 to 200 TCR beta chains as associated with cytomegalovirus. It was suggested by the authors that the approach could potentially be generalized to other disease states and immunological phenotypes.

This sequence uses TRBV5-6 and TRBJ1-4, with TRBD1 tentatively as D gene (5 bases match). The receptor was derived from a woman aged 30 to 39 in good health and CMV-seronegative. Specimen: PBMCs. The CDR3 region reads CASSLGATNEKLFF. The nucleotides read TGTGCCAGCAGCTTAGGGGCAACTAATGAAAAACTGTTTTTT.